This TCR beta chain originates from a study of CD8 T cells in Susac syndrome. An amount of RNA that ranged from 0.5 to 1 ug was reverse transcribed with random hexamers. Multiplex PCR with immunoSEQ amplified the TCR beta CDR3 across 54 Vbeta and 13 Jbeta. TCRdb fed the immunoSEQ multiplex PCR reads into MiXCR, producing one record per CDR3 protein. The sample includes about 180,000 distinct CDR3 sequences, 93% of them seen just once. Trimming removed 4 bases at V and 8 bases at J, with 12 bases between. The germline gives CDR1 SGHNT, CDR2 YYREEE (reference sequence). This CDR3 region has 13 residues. The study used treatment-naive patients who had stable or active relapsing-remitting disease as multiple sclerosis controls. Negative isolation yielded CD4+ and CD8+ T cells, and FACS enriched TEMRA cells.

Sequencing used CD4+ T cells from PBMCs. The V call is TRBV5-4, the J call TRBJ2-2, with D unclear. The TCR sequence derives from a human donor with multiple sclerosis. The CDR3 DNA reads TGTGCCAGCAGCCCGGACCCGAATGGGGAGCTGTTTTTT. Protein sequence: CASSPDPNGELFF.